These T cell receptor beta chains were read from a single sample in a study of blood T cells in healthy people across ages. Via MiXCR, TCRdb re-called the 5' RACE reads, giving one row per CDR3 protein. Among 1.4 million or so distinct CDR3 sequences listed, roughly two fifths were seen once. Sequencing was done on a sample of blood. These receptors all come from a woman younger than 35 in good health. Both conserved end residues are part of each CDR3. Fields, in order: V gene, D gene, J gene, clone size, CDR3 DNA, CDR3 protein. The D gene is left open where the match is weak. Size is stated for part of the rows, as once, few or many counts, or as a class when the clone is expanded.

TRBV6-5	NA	TRBJ2-5	many	TGTGCCAGCAGCTCCGCCCAAGAGACCCAGTACTTC	CASSSAQETQYF
TRBV19	NA	TRBJ2-7	few	TGTGCCAGTAGTACCCGACAGAGCACCTACGAGCAGTACTTC	CASSTRQSTYEQYF
TRBV9	NA	TRBJ2-1	NA	TGTGCCAGCAGCCGACACCTAGGAAGTGATGAGCAGTTCTTC	CASSRHLGSDEQFF
TRBV7-9	TRBD2	TRBJ2-3	NA	TGTGCCAGCAGCACTCCGCTAGCGGGAGGCTTGGAAGAAGATACGCAGTATTTT	CASSTPLAGGLEEDTQYF
TRBV7-9	NA	TRBJ2-3	NA	TGTGCCAGCAGCTTAGTTTTGGGAGCAGATACGCAGTATTTT	CASSLVLGADTQYF
TRBV7-2	TRBD2	TRBJ2-1	NA	TGTGCCAGCAGCAGTCCGGGACTAGCGGGCCTTAGTGGGCTGTTCTTC	CASSSPGLAGLSGLFF
TRBV6-2/TRBV6-3	NA	TRBJ1-4	NA	TGTGCCAGCAAAAAGACAGATAATGAAAAACTGTTTTTT	CASKKTDNEKLFF
TRBV27	TRBD1	TRBJ2-3	NA	TGTGCCAGCAGTTTCAACAGGGGGTTAGATACGCAGTATTTT	CASSFNRGLDTQYF
TRBV24-1	NA	TRBJ2-3	few	TGTGCCACCAGTGAACGAACAGGGTCCACAGATACGCAGTATTTT	CATSERTGSTDTQYF
TRBV6-6	TRBD1	TRBJ1-1	NA	TGTGCCAGCAGTTACTCGGTGCGGGACAGGGCCGAAGCTTTCTTT	CASSYSVRDRAEAFF
TRBV6-5	NA	TRBJ2-1	NA	TGTGCCAGCAGTTACTCGTCGGGCAGAGGGGCGAGTGGGAATGAGCAGTTCTTC	CASSYSSGRGASGNEQFF
TRBV11-2	NA	TRBJ2-1	few	TGTGCCAGCAGCTTAGGGACACTCCCATGGGGGCAGTTCTTC	CASSLGTLPWGQFF
TRBV6-2/TRBV6-3	NA	TRBJ1-5	few	TGTGCCAGCAGTCCCGAGAGGGGGAATCAGCCCCAGCATTTT	CASSPERGNQPQHF
TRBV3-1	NA	TRBJ2-5	many	TGTGCCAGCAGCCAAGACTACAGCCAAGAGACCCAGTACTTC	CASSQDYSQETQYF
TRBV4-3	NA	TRBJ2-3	few	TGCGCCAGCAGCCAGGGGTTACTAGCTGGCGCGCAGTATTTT	CASSQGLLAGAQYF
TRBV11-2	TRBD1	TRBJ2-1	NA	TGTGCCAGCAGCCTAAACTTAGGGACAGGAGGGGAGTTCTTC	CASSLNLGTGGEFF
TRBV4-3	NA	TRBJ2-4	NA	TGCGCCAGCAGCCCGACGAGGGGGGGGGAGATAGCCAAAAACATTCAGTACTTC	CASSPTRGGEIAKNIQYF
TRBV29-1	NA	TRBJ2-7	few	TGCAGCGTTGTGATCCCATACGAGCAGTACTTC	CSVVIPYEQYF
TRBV6-2/TRBV6-3	TRBD1	TRBJ2-1	few	TGTGCCACCGGGGACAGGATTAATGAGCAGTTCTTC	CATGDRINEQFF
TRBV5-1	NA	TRBJ2-7	few	TGCGCCACCACAAGGGACGCGAGCTCCTACGAGCAGTACTTC	CATTRDASSYEQYF
TRBV10-3	NA	TRBJ1-2	NA	TGTGCCATCAGTGAGTCGGCCCCCCCCGGGGGAGACTATGGCTACACCTTC	CAISESAPPGGDYGYTF
TRBV29-1	TRBD1	TRBJ2-1	NA	TGCAGCGTTGAGGACAGGGGGAATGAGCAGTTCTTC	CSVEDRGNEQFF
TRBV20-1	TRBD1	TRBJ1-2	NA	TGCAGTGCTAGCTTGCCGAGACAGGGACAGGCATATGGCTACACCTTC	CSASLPRQGQAYGYTF
TRBV19	TRBD1	TRBJ2-7	NA	TGTGCCAGTAGTATAACCGGGACAGGGGCCTACGAGCAGTACTTC	CASSITGTGAYEQYF
TRBV27	NA	TRBJ2-1	few	TGTGCCAGCCGATACTCCCTATACAATGAGCAGTTCTTC	CASRYSLYNEQFF
TRBV2	NA	TRBJ2-7	few	TGTGCCAGCAGTGCAGTTACTGAGCAGTACTTC	CASSAVTEQYF
TRBV7-6	TRBD1	TRBJ1-5	few	TGTGCCAGCAGCTTCGGGACAGGGGGTTCCAATCAGCCCCAGCATTTT	CASSFGTGGSNQPQHF
TRBV3-1	NA	TRBJ2-7	NA	TGTGCCAGCAGCTCCCCCGGGGCTGGGAGCTCCTACGAGCAGTACTTC	CASSSPGAGSSYEQYF
TRBV20-1	TRBD2	TRBJ2-7	NA	TGCAGTGCTAGAGAGCGGGGGGGTTACAATGAGCAGTACTTC	CSARERGGYNEQYF
TRBV27	NA	TRBJ2-7	few	TGTGCCAGCACCGACGGCCACCGTAGAGAGCAGTACTTC	CASTDGHRREQYF
TRBV11-2	TRBD2	TRBJ2-3	NA	TGTGCCTGCAGCTCCTCCCTAGCGGGAGGGCCAACAGATACGCAGTATTTT	CACSSSLAGGPTDTQYF
TRBV7-9	NA	TRBJ2-7	few	TGTGCCAGCAGCTTGCTTGGGGACCCATTCCTAGGTTACGAGCAGTACTTC	CASSLLGDPFLGYEQYF
TRBV9	NA	TRBJ2-2	few	TGTGCCAGCAGCGTAGGCGAACTCCTCGGCGGGGAGCTGTTTTTT	CASSVGELLGGELFF
TRBV29-1	NA	TRBJ2-7	many	TGCAGCGTTGCGCAAGGCCTATCCTACGAGCAGTACTTC	CSVAQGLSYEQYF
TRBV20-1	NA	TRBJ2-4	NA	TGCAGTGCGCCAGTGGGGGGAGCCAAAAACATTCAGTACTTC	CSAPVGGAKNIQYF
TRBV7-9	NA	TRBJ2-7	few	TGTGCCAGCAGCCCCCCCCCAGGCTCAGGATCTTACGAGCAGTACTTC	CASSPPPGSGSYEQYF
TRBV27	NA	TRBJ1-6	NA	TGTGCCAGCAGTTCGGACGGTTATAATTCACCCCTCCACTTT	CASSSDGYNSPLHF
TRBV11-2	NA	TRBJ2-2	NA	TGTGCCAGCAGGCCGTTGGCCACCGGGGAGCTGTTTTTT	CASRPLATGELFF
TRBV25-1	NA	TRBJ1-6	NA	TGTGCCAGTAGTACAGGGCCTGGCTCACCCCTCCACTTT	CASSTGPGSPLHF
TRBV29-1	NA	TRBJ2-1	many	TGCAGCGTTGAAGAGGCTAGCAATAATGAGCAGTTCTTC	CSVEEASNNEQFF
TRBV24-1	NA	TRBJ2-5	NA	TGTGCCACCAGTGTTGCCGTACCGGGGACCCAGTACTTC	CATSVAVPGTQYF
TRBV4-3	TRBD2	TRBJ2-3	few	TGCGCCAGCAGCCAAGATTCGCCTAGCGGGGGGGAGTATTTT	CASSQDSPSGGEYF
TRBV2	NA	TRBJ2-7	NA	TGTGCCAGGGGGTCGGAGAGCTACGAGCAGTACTTC	CARGSESYEQYF
TRBV9	TRBD1	TRBJ1-4	NA	TGTGCCAGCAGGAAAGGCGGACAGGGCGTAGGTGAAAAACTGTTTTTT	CASRKGGQGVGEKLFF
TRBV7-2	TRBD2	TRBJ2-7	few	TGTGCCAGCAGCTTGGGACTAGGTATGAGCGAGCAGTACTTC	CASSLGLGMSEQYF
TRBV28	NA	TRBJ1-5	NA	TGTGCCAGCCTCCCGGGATTCAATCGGCCCCAGCATTTT	CASLPGFNRPQHF
TRBV6-2/TRBV6-3	NA	TRBJ2-7	few	TGTGCCAGCACCCCGAGACAACCCTCCGAGCAGTACTTC	CASTPRQPSEQYF
TRBV29-1	NA	TRBJ1-2	NA	TGCAGCGCCGAAACAGGGCTCCTCCAAAACTATGGCTACACCTTC	CSAETGLLQNYGYTF
TRBV4-3	NA	TRBJ2-3	NA	TGCGCCAGCAGCCAGGCCCAAGGAGATACGCAGTATTTT	CASSQAQGDTQYF
TRBV20-1	NA	TRBJ1-2	NA	TGCAGTGCCCGTGAGCCGACTCGGACCACTTACACCTTC	CSAREPTRTTYTF
TRBV7-8	NA	TRBJ1-1	NA	TGTGCCAGCAGCTTAGGGGCAATCGCTTTCTTT	CASSLGAIAFF
TRBV5-1	NA	TRBJ2-5	few	TGCGCCAGCAGCTATGGACTATGGGAGACCCAGTACTTC	CASSYGLWETQYF
TRBV28	NA	TRBJ2-7	NA	TGTGCCAGCAGTTCCCGGGCCAGGGGCTACGAGCAGTACTTC	CASSSRARGYEQYF